Described below is a single T cell receptor beta chain sequence and its context. Its specificity is not known. Treatment defined: roughly ten-day PBMC culture with coronavirus spike peptide pools or control peptides (ViraFEST assay). Under the ViraFEST approach, antigen-specific T cells were expanded with peptide pools and TCRs subsequently sequenced. It was with about 10 IU/ml IL-2 and 10 ug/ml peptide pools that approximately 2 million PBMCs per well were cultured. Half the medium was replaced with fresh IL-2 medium on days 3 and 7. The Oncomine TCR Beta short-read assay was applied to DNA of cultured CD4+ T cells. TCRdb recomputed calls from the PCR reads with MiXCR, one row per CDR3 protein. Of around 21,000 distinct CDR3 sequences listed, 55% were seen once; the top ten hold 16%. The data derive from a study of vaccination and CD4 T cells after COVID-19. Looking at the study overall: Post-vaccine sampling followed dose two by a median 72 days (range 14 to 241).

Trimming removed 2 bases from V and 5 bases from J, with 19 bases in between. The CDR3 totals 17 residues. In germline, CDR1 is SGHTA, CDR2 FQGNSA. The sample consisted of CD4+ T cells from blood, cultured in vitro. The genes are TRBV7-2 and TRBJ2-1, with a possible D match to TRBD1 (6 bases). This sequence originates from a human donor who had recovered from COVID-19. The CDR3 is CASSLRTGTTVHNEQFF. In nucleotides, the CDR3 is TGTGCCAGCAGCTTACGAACCGGGACAACAGTTCACAATGAGCAGTTCTTC.